This T cell receptor (beta chain) is drawn from a study of shared clonotypes between healthy human individuals. Study findings and constraints: Naive subsets, compared against memory subsets, generally had larger estimated richness values.

Germline V gene lookup returns CDR1 SQVTM and CDR2 ANQGSEA. The CDR3 loop spans 12 amino acids. With 7 bases removed from V and 4 bases from J, the gap between germline ends came to 14 bases. Generated by immunoSEQ multiplex PCR, the TCRdb table keeps only in-frame clones and is missing some. The sample lists over 2,000,000 clones, approximately 92% occurring once. In regard to this clone: Its antigen is unidentified.

CD45RO-negative cells were positively selected for CCR7, leaving out terminally differentiated effector memory CD45RA+ cells. Sequenced: naive CD8+ T cells from PBMCs. V gene TRBV29-1 combines with J gene TRBJ2-7; D may be TRBD1 (7 bases). The sequence was obtained from a man in his late teens or twenties in good health. Some clones in this sample may be carry-over from other donors' samples. The CDR3 loop is CSGLTGTYEQYF. Written as DNA, the CDR3 is TGCAGCGGCCTGACAGGGACTTACGAGCAGTACTTC.